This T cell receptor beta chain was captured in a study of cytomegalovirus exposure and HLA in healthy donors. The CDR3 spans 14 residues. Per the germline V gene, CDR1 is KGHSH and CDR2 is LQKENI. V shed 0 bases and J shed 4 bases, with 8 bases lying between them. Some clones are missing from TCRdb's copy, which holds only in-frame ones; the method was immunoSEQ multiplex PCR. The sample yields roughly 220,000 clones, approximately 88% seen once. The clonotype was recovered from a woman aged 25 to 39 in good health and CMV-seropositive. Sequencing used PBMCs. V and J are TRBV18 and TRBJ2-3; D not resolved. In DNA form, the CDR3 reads TGTGCCAGCTCACCACCGTCTCAGGCAGATACGCAGTATTTT. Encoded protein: CASSPPSQADTQYF.